This T cell receptor beta chain comes out of a study of Ad26.COV2.S vaccination and SARS-CoV-2 variants. TCRdb keeps only in-frame clones here, not all; method: immunoSEQ multiplex PCR. The data hold roughly 700,000 clones, with around 90% observed a single time. Stated treatment: around 19 received Ad26.COV2.S at low or high dose, single or two shots; about 5 received placebo; per-sample allocation not given. Repertoires come from day 63 after the first vaccine or placebo injection. Worth noting for this clone: Its antigen is unidentified.

Findings and limits, study-wide: Measures of TCR breadth and depth may have fallen short of total T cell responses. Vaccinees and placebo recipients showed similar non-spike TCR breadth. Placebo recipients trailed vaccine recipients in spike-specific TCR breadth.

The CDR3 consists of 16 residues. Germline-derived CDR1 and CDR2 are SGHRS and YFSETQ. V gave up 0 bases and J gave up 0 bases; unmatched junction bases: 2. V is TRBV5-1 and J is TRBJ2-2, with 7 bases aligning to TRBD2. This material consisted of peripheral blood, taken in a trial of Ad26.COV2.S vaccine versus placebo. The sequence derives from a person between 18 and 65 years old who received the Ad26.COV2.S COVID-19 vaccine or a placebo. The DNA of the CDR3 is TGCGCCAGCAGCTTGGGACTAGCTGCGAACACCGGGGAGCTGTTTTTT. Amino acid sequence: CASSLGLAANTGELFF.